This T cell receptor (beta chain) comes out of a study of blood T cell repertoires in COVID-19. As for the study in general: COVID-19 samples, acute and convalescent, were from the United States, Italy and Spain.

Profiled with immunoSEQ multiplex PCR; TCRdb holds only in-frame clones, not every one. The sample has about 150,000 clones, approximately 88% seen once. Germline V gene data show CDR1 as SGHDN and CDR2 as FVKESK. The ends lost 4 bases at V and 3 bases at J; junction bases unmatched: 1. This CDR3 contains 15 residues. V is TRBV14 and J is TRBJ2-1; 12 positions match TRBD2. The TCR was taken from a man between 65 and 79 years old with acute or convalescent COVID-19. Sequenced material: peripheral blood. The CDR3 nucleotides read TGTGCCAGCAGCCCGGGACTAGCGGGCTACAATGAGCAGTTCTTC. This sequence encodes CASSPGLAGYNEQFF.